The T cell receptor beta chain described here comes from a study of graft-versus-host responses after intestinal transplantation (dated by TCRdb to about 2021). Looking at the study overall: Recipients received multivisceral, liver-intestinal, or isolated intestinal transplants. Every recipient was given anti-thymocyte globulin induction, followed by roughly 3 years of maintenance tacrolimus and steroids. The cohort enrolled some 23 intestinal transplant recipients including one retransplant, and a few patients lacking pretransplant specimens were excluded. Samples from three later patients were sequenced in-house on an Illumina MiSeq with MiXCR processing rather than by the commercial service. Graft-versus-host and host-versus-graft alloreactive T cell clones were tracked in the graft, circulation and bone marrow after intestinal transplantation using bulk TCR-beta CDR3 sequencing. Donor T cell macrochimerism was defined as a peak of at least 4% donor T cells among recipient peripheral blood mononuclear cells. Alloreactive clones were identified by sequencing pre-transplant mixed lymphocyte reaction products and comparing these products with unstimulated pre-transplant donor and recipient T cells.

The CDR3 starts with the cysteine, ends with the phenylalanine, and has 15 residues. Just CDR3 DNA is preserved here, 45 bases in frame from base 1. The germline V gene (reference sequence) gives CDR1 as LNHDA and CDR2 as SQIVND. Relative to germline, V is 1 base shorter and J is 0 bases shorter, with 9 bases between their ends. The library came from the immunoSEQ multiplex PCR assay. For most patients, genomic DNA was isolated using the Qiagen DNeasy Blood and Tissue Kit and was shipped frozen to Adaptive Biotechnologies for TCR sequencing. For most patients, genomic DNA was subjected to high-throughput TCR-beta CDR3 sequencing by Adaptive Biotechnologies. The published analysis was carried out like this. TCR sequencing data were retrieved from Adaptive's ImmunoSEQ software for around 19 patients, whereas three other patients were processed with MiXCR and VDJtools. CD4 versus CD8 sorting errors were corrected by removing sequences found in both subsets at a frequency ratio below 5:1. CDR3 nucleotide sequences shared between donor and recipient were removed because the origin of such sequences could not be assigned. To be classed as alloreactive, a clone needed at least 2-fold expansion over unstimulated cells and a minimum CFSE-low frequency of 0.002% (template counts) or 0.001% (read counts). Clones were considered mappable if detected in sequenced pre-transplant spleen, lymph node, or MLR CFSE-low populations of the donor or recipient. Cumulative frequency of alloreactive clones was calculated as a percentage of all sequences weighted by copy number. TCRdb limited this immuneACCESS table to in-frame rearrangements with V and J called. A share of clones is missing; checked studies link under half to unresolved V genes, and the rest is unexplained. V and J calls and clone size come straight from that table; D and trimming were deduced from the DNA. Present in this sample are about 90,000 clones, 92% of which were seen just once. In total, the top ten clones hold about 0.3% of the sample.

To note about this clone: Its antigen remains undetermined. Base quality data are lacking; no much larger clone is found one base away.

What the study reported, not specific to this receptor: The relatively low number and heterogeneity of intestinal transplant patients limited the conclusions. Peak levels of circulating GvH clones were associated with declines in HvG clones early after transplant. GvH clones were found in recipient bone marrow, and some of the GvH clones appeared earlier in ileal mucosa or blood, which is consistent with an intestinal mucosal origin. Patients with donor T cell macrochimerism had high GvH to HvG T cell clonal ratios in their allografts.

According to the study, the label for this sample's time point signals: cells obtained before transplantation from donor or recipient. CD3+CD4+ and CD3+CD8+ populations were FACS-sorted from unstimulated pre-transplant donor and recipient cells taken from spleen or lymph nodes. The chain employs TRBV19 and TRBJ1-1; the D gene is not confidently resolved. This receptor was taken from a human donor who received an intestinal transplant. Material: unstimulated CD4+ T cells sorted from spleen or lymph node cells, obtained before intestinal transplant. The DNA reads TGTGCCAGTAGTATAGGGGCAGTAATGAACACTGAAGCTTTCTTT. Translated, it reads CASSIGAVMNTEAFF.